The entry below describes one TCR beta chain. Original methodology: The assay estimated nucleated cells by amplifying reference gene primers. The protocol was immunoSEQ multiplex PCR, while the TCRdb copy is restricted to in-frame clones and leaves out a portion. V and J calls plus clone size are reproduced from that table; the DNA served to infer D and trimming. The sample consists of roughly 34,000 clones, around nine tenths of them appearing once. These data belong to a study of blood T cell repertoires in COVID-19. On the study more broadly: In each case, the material was cDNA or gDNA derived from T cells, B-cell-depleted T cells, or PBMCs.

V lost 6 bases, J lost 6 bases, and 14 bases lay in between. CDR1 MNHEY and CDR2 SVGAGI come from the germline V gene. This CDR3 has 14 residues. This receptor was obtained from an elderly woman with active or convalescent COVID-19. The sample was peripheral blood. The chain couples TRBV6-5 to TRBJ1-4; D is uncertain. In nucleotides, the CDR3 is TGTGCCAGCAGCTCGCTCACCCCAGATGAAAAACTGTTTTTT. It is translated as CASSSLTPDEKLFF.